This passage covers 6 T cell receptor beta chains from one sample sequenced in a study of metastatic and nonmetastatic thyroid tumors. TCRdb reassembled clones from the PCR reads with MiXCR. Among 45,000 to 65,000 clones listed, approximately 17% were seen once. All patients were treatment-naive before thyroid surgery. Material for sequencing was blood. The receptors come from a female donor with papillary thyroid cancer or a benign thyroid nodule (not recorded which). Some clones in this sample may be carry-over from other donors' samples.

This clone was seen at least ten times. The CDR3 here is CASRSVGLANNEQFF. For the CDR3, the DNA is TGTGCCAGCAGAAGCGTCGGGCTAGCGAACAATGAGCAGTTCTTC. V and J are TRBV28 and TRBJ2-1, with D possibly matching TRBD2 (6 bases). The CDR3 loop spans 15 amino acids. The ends were cut back, 6 bases at V and 5 bases at J, with 17 bases in the middle. Germline loops: CDR1 MDHEN, CDR2 SYDVKM.

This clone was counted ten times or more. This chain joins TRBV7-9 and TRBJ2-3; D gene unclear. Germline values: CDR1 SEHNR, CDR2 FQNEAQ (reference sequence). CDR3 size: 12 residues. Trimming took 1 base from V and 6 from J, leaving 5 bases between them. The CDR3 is CASSLGVDTQYF. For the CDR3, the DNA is TGTGCCAGCAGCTTAGGAGTGGATACGCAGTATTTT.

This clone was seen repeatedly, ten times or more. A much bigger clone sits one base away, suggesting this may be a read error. DNA of the CDR3: TGCAGTGCTAGAGATGGACGGGGGCATGATTCACCCCTCCACTTT. It yields the protein CSARDGRGHDSPLHF. The chain employs TRBV20-1 and TRBJ1-6, with D possibly being TRBD1 (6 bases). With 0 bases removed from V and 8 bases from J, the gap between germline ends came to 14 bases. From germline, CDR1 is DFQATT and CDR2 SNEGSKA (reference sequence). The CDR3 extends over 15 amino acids.

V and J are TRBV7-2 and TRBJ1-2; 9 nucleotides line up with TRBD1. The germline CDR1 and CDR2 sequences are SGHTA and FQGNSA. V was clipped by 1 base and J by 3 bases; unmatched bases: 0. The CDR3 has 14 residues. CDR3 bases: TGTGCCAGCAGCTTAGGACAGGGGGACTATGGCTACACCTTC. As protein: CASSLGQGDYGYTF.

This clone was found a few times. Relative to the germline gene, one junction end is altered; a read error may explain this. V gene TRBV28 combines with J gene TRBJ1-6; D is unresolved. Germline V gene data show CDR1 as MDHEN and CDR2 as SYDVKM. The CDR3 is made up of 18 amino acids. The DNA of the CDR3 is TGTGCCAGCAGTTCCCTTGCAGCAAGGATCTCCTATAATTCACCCCTTCACTTT. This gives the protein CASSSLAARISYNSPLHF. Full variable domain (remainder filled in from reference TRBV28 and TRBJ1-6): DVKVTQSSRYLVKRTGEKVFLECVQDMDHENMFWYRQDPGLGLRLIYFSYDVKMKEKGDIPEGYSVSREKKERFSLILESASTNQTSMYLCASSSLAARISYNSPLHFGNGTRLTVT.

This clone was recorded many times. The CDR3 protein is CSARVAGGQPQHF. The DNA of the CDR3 is TGCAGTGCTAGAGTGGCAGGGGGTCAGCCCCAGCATTTT. This chain joins TRBV20-1 and TRBJ1-5; 7 positions agree with TRBD1. Trimming cost V 1 base and J 6 bases; bases outside gene matches: 3. From germline, CDR1 is DFQATT and CDR2 SNEGSKA (reference sequence). CDR3 length: 13 residues.